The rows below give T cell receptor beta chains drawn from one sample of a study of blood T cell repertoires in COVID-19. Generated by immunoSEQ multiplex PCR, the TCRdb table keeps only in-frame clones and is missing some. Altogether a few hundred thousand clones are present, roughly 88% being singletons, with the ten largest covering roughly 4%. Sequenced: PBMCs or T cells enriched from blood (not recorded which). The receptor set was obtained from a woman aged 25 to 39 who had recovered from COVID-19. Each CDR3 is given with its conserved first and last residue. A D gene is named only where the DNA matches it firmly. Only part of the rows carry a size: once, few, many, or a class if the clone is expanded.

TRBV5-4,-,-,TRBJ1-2,TGTGCCAGCAGCTTGGACAGTTTAGGGGATGGCTACACCTTC,CASSLDSLGDGYTF
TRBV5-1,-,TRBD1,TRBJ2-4,TGCGCCAGCAACTTGGTGCAGGGGGAAAACATTCAGTACTTC,CASNLVQGENIQYF
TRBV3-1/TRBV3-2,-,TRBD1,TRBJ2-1,TGTGCCAGCAGCCAAGGGACAGGGGGCTTAAATGAGCAGTTCTTC,CASSQGTGGLNEQFF
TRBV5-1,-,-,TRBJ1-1,TGCGCCAGCAGCTTGGCCCAGGGTTTCATGAACACTGAAGCTTTCTTT,CASSLAQGFMNTEAFF
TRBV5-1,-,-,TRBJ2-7,TGCGCCAGCAGCTTTGGGAGAACGTCCTACGAGCAGTACTTC,CASSFGRTSYEQYF
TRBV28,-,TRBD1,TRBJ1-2,TGTGCCAGCAGTTCGTCCGGACAGGGCCATGGCTACACCTTC,CASSSSGQGHGYTF
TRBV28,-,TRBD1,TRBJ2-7,TGTGCCAGCAGTTCAACCGGACAGGGGAGCTCCTACGAGCAGTACTTC,CASSSTGQGSSYEQYF
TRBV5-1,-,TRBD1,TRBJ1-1,TGCGCCAGCAGCTCCAGGGGGATGAACACTGAAGCTTTCTTT,CASSSRGMNTEAFF
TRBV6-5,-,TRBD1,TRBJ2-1,TGTGCCAGCAGTCGGGGACAGAAGCAGTTCTTC,CASSRGQKQFF
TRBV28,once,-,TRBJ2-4,TGTGCCAGCAGGCGTTCAGGAACGCTAGCCAAAAACATTCAGTACTTC,CASRRSGTLAKNIQYF
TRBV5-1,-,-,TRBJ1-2,TGCGCCAGCAGCTTGGGCAGGAATGGCTACACCTTC,CASSLGRNGYTF
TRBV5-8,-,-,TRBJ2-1,TGTGCCAGCAGCCGCACCACCACCGGGGAGCAGTTCTTC,CASSRTTTGEQFF
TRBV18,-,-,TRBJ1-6,TGTGCCAGCTCTCCCGACAGGCGTAGTTCACCCCTCCACTTT,CASSPDRRSSPLHF
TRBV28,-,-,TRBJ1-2,TGTGCCAGCAGTTTTCTCTGGAGAGAACTTTATGGCTACACCTTC,CASSFLWRELYGYTF
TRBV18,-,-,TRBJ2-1,TGTGCCAGCTCACCACCCGGCAATGAGCAGTTCTTC,CASSPPGNEQFF
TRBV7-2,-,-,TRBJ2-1,TGTGCCAGCAGCTTAGCCCCGACTAAGAGTGAGCAGTTCTTC,CASSLAPTKSEQFF
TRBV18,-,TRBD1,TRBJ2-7,TGTGCCAGCTCACCTCGGGCAGGGGGCTTCTACGAGCAGTACTTC,CASSPRAGGFYEQYF
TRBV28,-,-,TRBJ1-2,TGTGCCAGCAGTTTATTTCTAAAGAGTGATGGCTACACCTTC,CASSLFLKSDGYTF
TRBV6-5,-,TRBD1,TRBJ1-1,TGTGCCAGCAGTTACGTACAGGGGGTCCGGTGGAAAGCTTTCTTT,CASSYVQGVRWKAFF
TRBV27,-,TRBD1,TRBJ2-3,TGTGCCAGCAGTTTATCGAGGACAGGAGGCACAGATACGCAGTATTTT,CASSLSRTGGTDTQYF
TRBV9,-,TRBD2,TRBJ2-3,TGTGCCAGCAGCACCCGACTAGCGGGAAGCACAGATACGCAGTATTTT,CASSTRLAGSTDTQYF
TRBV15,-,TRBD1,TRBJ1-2,TGTGCCACCAGCCAACGGACAGGGAGCGGCTACACCTTC,CATSQRTGSGYTF
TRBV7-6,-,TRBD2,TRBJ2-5,TGTGCCAGCGCCTTAGGTCTCGCGGGGGGGCCGCGAGAGACCCAGTACTTC,CASALGLAGGPRETQYF
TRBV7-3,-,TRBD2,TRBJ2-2,TGTGCCAGCAGGTCACTAGCGGACCTGAACACCGGGGAGCTGTTTTTT,CASRSLADLNTGELFF
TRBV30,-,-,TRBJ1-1,TGTGCCTGGAGTCGGGAGGTAGCTTTCTTT,CAWSREVAFF
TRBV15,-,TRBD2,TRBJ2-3,TGTGCCACCAGCAGCGGACTAGCGGGGACAGATACGCAGTATTTT,CATSSGLAGTDTQYF
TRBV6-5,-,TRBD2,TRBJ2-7,TGTGCCAGCAGCCCCTGGGCTAGCGGGAGCTACGAGCAGTACTTC,CASSPWASGSYEQYF
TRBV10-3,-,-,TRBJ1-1,TGTGCCATCAGTGAGTATCGAGGGAACACTGAAGCTTTCTTT,CAISEYRGNTEAFF
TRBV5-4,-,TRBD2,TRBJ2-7,TGTGCTACAGGATTTGAACTAGCGGGCGAGCAGTACTTC,CATGFELAGEQYF
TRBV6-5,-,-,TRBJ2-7,TGTGCCAGCAGTTACTCGGACAGCCTATATGAGCAGTACTTC,CASSYSDSLYEQYF
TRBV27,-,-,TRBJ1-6,TGTGCCAGCAGGCCGGGACTCCCGGGGGATTCACCCCTCCACTTT,CASRPGLPGDSPLHF
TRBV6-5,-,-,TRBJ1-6,TGTGCCAGCAGTATTCGGGAGCACTATAATTCACCCCTCCACTTT,CASSIREHYNSPLHF
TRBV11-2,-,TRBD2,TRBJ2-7,TGTGCCAGCAGCTTAGGGGGGGGTTCATCCTACGAGCAGTACTTC,CASSLGGGSSYEQYF
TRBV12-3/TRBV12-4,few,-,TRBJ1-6,TGTGCCAGCGGGGGGGGCTATAATTCACCCCTCCACTTT,CASGGGYNSPLHF
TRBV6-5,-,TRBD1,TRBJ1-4,TGTGCCAGCAGAAGGACAGGGTCCACTAATGAAAAACTGTTTTTT,CASRRTGSTNEKLFF
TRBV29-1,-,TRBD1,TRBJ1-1,TGCAGCGTCGGGACAGGGAGCCCTGAAGCTTTCTTT,CSVGTGSPEAFF
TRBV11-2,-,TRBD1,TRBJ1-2,TGTGCCAGCAGCAATCAGGGGGGCTATGGCTACACCTTC,CASSNQGGYGYTF
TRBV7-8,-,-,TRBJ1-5,TGTGCCAGCAGCCACGAACCTGGGACATTTTATAGCAATCAGCCCCAGCATTTT,CASSHEPGTFYSNQPQHF
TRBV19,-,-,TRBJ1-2,TGTGCCAGTAGTATAGTATCTCGGGTTGACTATGGCTACACCTTC,CASSIVSRVDYGYTF
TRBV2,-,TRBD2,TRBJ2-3,TGTGCCAGCAGGCCCGCCCGGGGAGGGAAGTTAAATACGCAGTATTTT,CASRPARGGKLNTQYF
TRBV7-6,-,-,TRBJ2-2,TGTGCCAGCAGCTTATATGCGGGGAACACCGGGGAGCTGTTTTTT,CASSLYAGNTGELFF